The 24 T cell receptor beta chains presented below share a single source sample, sequenced in a study of cytomegalovirus exposure and HLA in healthy donors. PCR primers comprised 60 Vbeta and 13 Jbeta primers. This table comes from immunoSEQ multiplex PCR, and its TCRdb copy is limited to in-frame clones, with some not included. Seen here are 200,000 or so clones, around 81% observed once, and the top ten hold 2.1%. The sequencing sample was made of PBMCs. These TCRs come from a young woman in good health and CMV-seropositive.

This sequence joins TRBV4-2 and TRBJ1-3; 7 positions agree with TRBD1. The CDR3 sequence is 17 residues long. The V segment lost 3 bases and the J segment 0 bases; nucleotides outside the gene matches: 8. Germline CDR1 is LGHNA and CDR2 is YNFKEQ. In nucleotides, the CDR3 is TGTGCCAGCAGCCAGGAACAGGGGCGGGACTCTGGAAACACCATATATTTT. This encodes CASSQEQGRDSGNTIYF.

The rearrangement links TRBV7-2 to TRBJ1-5; TRBD1 matches 8 bases. Looked up from germline, CDR1 is SGHTA and CDR2 is FQGNSA. V lost 4 bases, J lost 7 bases, and 3 bases stayed unmatched. This CDR3 has 13 residues. CDR3 in amino acids: CASSSQGAQPQHF. Written as DNA, the CDR3 is TGTGCCAGCAGCTCCCAGGGGGCACAGCCCCAGCATTTT.

V and J are TRBV7-9 and TRBJ1-2, with 7 bases fitting TRBD1. The CDR3 extends over 14 amino acids. The junction had 7 bases not matched to a gene; V was cut back by 5 bases and J by 4 bases. Germline V lookup: CDR1 SEHNR, CDR2 FQNEAQ (reference sequence). CDR3: CASSLSTGVYGYTF. Here the CDR3 DNA reads TGTGCCAGCAGCCTAAGCACAGGGGTCTATGGCTACACCTTC.

The genes are TRBV18 and TRBJ1-6; D is perhaps TRBD1 (5 bases). The CDR3 is 16 amino acids. From germline, CDR1 is KGHSH and CDR2 LQKENI. Trimming removed 4 bases at V and 6 bases at J, with 16 bases between. CDR3 in amino acids: CASSRGTSAANSPLHF. The DNA for the CDR3 is TGTGCCAGCTCACGCGGGACGTCCGCCGCTAATTCACCCCTCCACTTT.

This clone occurred a few times. The chain is built from TRBV6-5 and TRBJ2-5; no reliable D call. Germline values: CDR1 MNHEY, CDR2 SVGAGI. Trimming removed 6 bases at V and 6 bases at J, with 14 bases between. The CDR3 sequence is 13 residues long. CDR3 residues: CASSLHVEKTQYF. CDR3 coding DNA: TGTGCCAGCAGCCTCCACGTGGAGAAGACCCAGTACTTC.

J is TRBJ2-3 and V is TRBV30; 10 nucleotides agree with TRBD2. Germline CDR1 reads GTSNPN; CDR2 reads SVGIG (reference sequence). With 4 bases clipped from V and 3 bases from J, the junction kept 1 base outside the gene matches. The CDR3 is 13 amino acids. DNA for the CDR3: TGTGCCTGGACTAGCGGGGGAACAGATACGCAGTATTTT. Translation: CAWTSGGTDTQYF.

This sequence joins TRBV4-3 and TRBJ2-1, with 9 bases lining up with TRBD1. Germline V CDR1 and CDR2: LGHNA, YSLEER. V gave up 0 bases and J gave up 5 bases; unmatched junction bases: 5. The CDR3 extends over 16 amino acids. CDR3 DNA sequence: TGCGCCAGCAGCCAAGACCCCGGGACAGGGAACAATGAGCAGTTCTTC. Translation gives CASSQDPGTGNNEQFF.

This chain joins TRBV2 and TRBJ1-1; 7 bases map to TRBD1. This CDR3 contains 15 residues. CDR1 is SNHLY, CDR2 FYNNEI, per germline. Losses at the gene ends were 5 bases for V and 4 bases for J; bases not matched to a gene: 10. CDR3 DNA sequence: TGTGCCAGCAGTCTTTTCCAGGGGGGCCCCACTGAAGCTTTCTTT. It is translated as CASSLFQGGPTEAFF.

The chain uses TRBV21-1 and TRBJ2-1; the table gives TRBD1 as D, unverified against the DNA. TRBV21-1 has pseudogene status. The CDR3 spans 12 residues. Here the CDR3 reads CASSKDSAEQFF. The CDR3 nucleotides read TGTGCCAGCAGCAAGGACAGCGCTGAGCAGTTCTTC.

This rearrangement joins TRBV6-1 to TRBJ1-1, with 8 nucleotides matching TRBD1. V trimming: 2 bases; J trimming: 4 bases; junction bases outside the gene matches: 6. This CDR3 comprises 15 residues. Germline V lookup: CDR1 MNHNS, CDR2 SASEGT. The DNA for the CDR3 is TGTGCCAGCAGTGAACCGGGACAGGTGTCCACTGAAGCTTTCTTT. Protein sequence: CASSEPGQVSTEAFF.

The chain has TRBV4-3 and TRBJ2-7, with 8 bases that match TRBD1. CDR3 size: 13 residues. In germline, CDR1 is LGHNA, CDR2 YSLEER. V shed 4 bases, J shed 2 bases, and the junction held 1 base outside the gene matches. The CDR3 bases are TGCGCCAGCAGCCGGGACAGGCCCTACGAGCAGTACGTC. This encodes CASSRDRPYEQYV.

V usage is TRBV18 and J usage is TRBJ1-3; unclear D gene. The CDR3 runs to 14 residues. The germline V gene has CDR1 KGHSH and CDR2 LQKENI. Trimming removed 3 bases from V and 0 bases from J, with 6 bases in between. CDR3 residues: CASSPEYSGNTIYF. DNA for the CDR3: TGTGCCAGCTCACCTGAGTACTCTGGAAACACCATATATTTT.

V usage is TRBV30 and J usage is TRBJ2-5; maybe TRBD2 (5 bases). Germline CDR1 reads GTSNPN; CDR2 reads SVGIG (reference sequence). This CDR3 contains 13 residues. V lost 7 bases, J lost 2 bases, and 14 bases lay in between. The CDR3 loop is CASTSGVQETQYF. CDR3 bases: TGTGCCTCCACTTCCGGGGTTCAAGAGACCCAGTACTTC.

V usage is TRBV10-2 and J usage is TRBJ2-7; D is possibly TRBD1 (5 bases). Trimming removed 6 bases from V and 5 bases from J, with 14 bases in between. There are 13 residues in the CDR3. Germline CDR1 WSHSY, CDR2 SAAADI. The CDR3 nucleotides read TGCGCCAGCAGCCATACAGGCCCCCACGAGCAGTACTTC. Translation: CASSHTGPHEQYF.

This clone was observed a few times. CDR3 nucleotides: TGTGCCAGCAGCGCAGGGGTTGTGGGGGATACGCAGTATTTT. Translating gives CASSAGVVGDTQYF. The chain recombines TRBV5-4 with TRBJ2-3, with D perhaps TRBD1 (6 bases). Trimming cost V 4 bases and J 6 bases, with 15 bases left between them. There are 14 residues in the CDR3. Germline CDR1 and CDR2: SGHNT and YYREEE (reference sequence). The full variable domain, rest sourced from reference TRBV5-4 and TRBJ2-3, is ETGVTQSPTHLIKTRGQQVTLRCSSQSGHNTVSWYQQALGQGPQFIFQYYREEENGRGNFPPRFSGLQFPNYSSELNVNALELDDSALYLCASSAGVVGDTQYFGPGTRLTVL.

Notes on this clone: Additional DNA sequences in this sample encode the identical CDR3. CDR3 sequence (DNA): TGTGCCAGCAGCTTAGGTGACACAGGGTCTGGAAACACCATATATTTT. It codes for CASSLGDTGSGNTIYF. This chain joins TRBV7-9 and TRBJ1-3; tentative D call: TRBD1 (6 bases). The CDR3 runs to 16 residues. Germline loops: CDR1 SEHNR, CDR2 FQNEAQ (reference sequence). V was trimmed by 1 base and J by 1 base, leaving 11 bases between them.

This clone was recorded once. The V gene is TRBV19, the J gene TRBJ1-2; D call uncertain. Germline V gene sequence: CDR1 LNHDA, CDR2 SQIVND (reference sequence). V was pared by 4 bases and J by 0 bases, with 9 bases between. The CDR3 runs to 14 residues. The CDR3 DNA is TGTGCCAGTAGTAACAGTATCTCTAACTATGGCTACACCTTC. Encoded protein: CASSNSISNYGYTF.

The chain joins TRBV4-1 to TRBJ2-6; 7 positions match TRBD1. Looked up from germline, CDR1 is MGHRA and CDR2 is YSYEKL. Trimming took 4 bases from V and 8 from J; bases not matched to a gene: 5. The CDR3 runs to 14 residues. CDR3 coding DNA: TGCGCCAGCAGCCTTCCGGGACAGTCCAACGTCCTGACTTTC. The encoded protein is CASSLPGQSNVLTF.

The chain has TRBV19 and TRBJ1-4; possibly TRBD1 for D (5 bases). V lost 3 bases to trimming and J lost 5 bases, with 7 bases between them. The CDR3 totals 13 residues. The germline V gene encodes CDR1 LNHDA and CDR2 SQIVND (reference sequence). The CDR3 DNA reads TGTGCCAGTAGTATTGACAGAAATGAAAAACTGTTTTTT. It is translated as CASSIDRNEKLFF.

The chain carries TRBV9 and TRBJ2-5, with D hard to call. The CDR3 contains 14 residues. Per germline, CDR1 SGDLS and CDR2 YYNGEE. V dropped 1 base and J dropped 7 bases, with 14 bases sitting between them. CDR3 coding DNA: TGTGCCAGCAGCGTAATGAATGACCGCGGGACCCAGTACTTC. This gives the protein CASSVMNDRGTQYF.

This chain links TRBV9 with TRBJ2-1, with TRBD2 matching 11 bases. V was pared by 2 bases and J by 7 bases, with 11 bases of the junction left unmatched. Germline V gene data show CDR1 as SGDLS and CDR2 as YYNGEE. The CDR3 consists of 17 residues. The CDR3 nucleotides are TGTGCCAGCAGCGTTGACCCTAGCGGGGGGCTGCCAAATGAGCAGTTCTTC. Translated, it gives CASSVDPSGGLPNEQFF.

V and J are TRBV10-1 and TRBJ2-2; D unresolved. CDR1 WNHNN and CDR2 SYGVQD come from the germline V gene (reference sequence). Between the trimmed V and J ends, which lost 2 bases and 7 bases, there was a span of 11 bases. The length of the CDR3 is 14 residues. CDR3 DNA: TGCGCCAGCAGTGAGACCAGTCAACACGGGGAGCTGTTTTTT. Translation: CASSETSQHGELFF.

This clone was counted once. J is TRBJ1-5 and V is TRBV5-1; unclear D gene. There are 16 residues in the CDR3. Germline CDR1 and CDR2: SGHRS and YFSETQ. Deletions cut 0 bases from V and 6 bases from J, with 16 bases between. The CDR3 bases are TGCGCCAGCAGCTTGGATCGTGGCAGGATGGGTCAGCCCCAGCATTTT. It translates to CASSLDRGRMGQPQHF.

V is TRBV27 and J is TRBJ2-3; TRBD2 agrees at 10 bases. The CDR3 spans 15 residues. Trimming took 4 bases from V and 4 from J; bases not matched to a gene: 5. Germline V gene sequence: CDR1 MNHEY, CDR2 SMNVEV (reference sequence). CDR3 sequence: CASSWSGGVADTQYF. The DNA for the CDR3 is TGTGCCAGCAGTTGGAGCGGGGGGGTTGCAGATACGCAGTATTTT.